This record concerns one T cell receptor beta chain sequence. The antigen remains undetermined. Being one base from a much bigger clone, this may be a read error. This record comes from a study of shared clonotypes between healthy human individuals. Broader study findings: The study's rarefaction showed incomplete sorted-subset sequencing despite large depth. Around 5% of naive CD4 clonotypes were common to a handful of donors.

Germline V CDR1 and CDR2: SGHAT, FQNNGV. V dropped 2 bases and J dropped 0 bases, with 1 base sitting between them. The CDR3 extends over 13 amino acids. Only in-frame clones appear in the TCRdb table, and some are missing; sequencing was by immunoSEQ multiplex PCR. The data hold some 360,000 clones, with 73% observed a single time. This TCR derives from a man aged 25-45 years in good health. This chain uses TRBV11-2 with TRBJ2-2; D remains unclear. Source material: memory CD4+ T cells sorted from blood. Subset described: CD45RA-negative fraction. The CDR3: CASSLTNTGELFF. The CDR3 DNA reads TGTGCCAGCAGCTTAACGAACACCGGGGAGCTGTTTTTT.